Described below is a single TCR beta chain sequence and its context. Its antigen is as yet unknown. This record belongs to a study of T cell responses to AZD1222 COVID-19 vaccine. Points from the study as a whole: It was only after the peak T cell response that any repertoires were sampled. Unmutated regions of variants are reportedly targeted by nearly half of spike-specific TCRs. Spike-specific TCR breadth and depth went up after people got two AZD1222 doses. At baseline, seropositivity was found in only six or seven AZD1222 recipients.

Produced via immunoSEQ multiplex PCR; TCRdb's table is partial and in-frame only. The profile shows 190,000 or so clones, approximately 90% of them singletons. Trimming stripped 0 bases from V and 3 bases from J, with 7 bases between. This CDR3 has 13 residues. Sequenced here: peripheral blood, sampled 28 days after the second AZD1222 dose. The TCR originated in an adult who received the AZD1222 COVID-19 vaccine. The chain is built from TRBV5-3 and TRBJ2-7, with D possibly TRBD2 on 6 matching bases. TRBV5-3 is recorded as an ORF, its role being uncertain. The CDR3 coding sequence is TGTGCCAGAAGCTTGGAGGGAGGCTACGAGCAGTACTTC. It is translated as CARSLEGGYEQYF.